The TCR beta chain described here comes from a study of blood T cell repertoires in COVID-19. In the original analysis: Nucleated cell counts were estimated from reference gene primer amplification. The data were produced by immunoSEQ multiplex PCR, yet TCRdb's version contains in-frame clones alone and is incomplete. V, J and clone size reflect that table, while D and trimming were determined from the DNA. This table has 150,000 or so clones, roughly 83% appearing once. This CDR3 is built from 17 residues. V shed 5 bases, J shed 0 bases, and the junction held 9 bases outside the gene matches. Germline CDR1 reads SGHVS; CDR2 reads FQNEAQ.

This chain uses TRBV7-8 with TRBJ1-3; TRBD1 agrees at 8 bases. Sequencing input: peripheral blood. The clonotype comes from a woman in her fifties or sixties with acute or convalescent COVID-19. CDR3: CASSADRVPFSGNTIYF. The CDR3 DNA follows: TGTGCCAGCAGCGCGGACAGGGTCCCCTTCTCTGGAAACACCATATATTTT.